This T cell receptor (beta chain) was documented in a study of early T cells in non-severe SARS-CoV-2 infection. Across the study: Chains from this unsorted whole-blood bulk RNA could not be paired.

Germline V lookup: CDR1 SEHNR, CDR2 FQNEAQ (reference sequence). The CDR3 runs 13 residues. V lost 3 bases to trimming and J lost 12 bases, with 15 bases between them. TCRdb fed the 5' RACE reads into MiXCR, producing one record per CDR3 protein. The sample yields some 30,000 distinct CDR3 sequences, about 4.3% seen once. This clonotype was observed at least ten times. The chain has TRBV7-9 and TRBJ2-1; D might be TRBD2 (5 bases). Sequences were derived from whole blood, sampled at baseline. This TCR was sampled from an adult who was a healthcare worker with PCR-confirmed SARS-CoV-2 infection or an uninfected control (not recorded which). Here the CDR3 reads CASSLSGVAGQFF. The CDR3 region has the DNA TGTGCCAGCAGCTTGTCCGGGGTTGCTGGGCAGTTCTTC.